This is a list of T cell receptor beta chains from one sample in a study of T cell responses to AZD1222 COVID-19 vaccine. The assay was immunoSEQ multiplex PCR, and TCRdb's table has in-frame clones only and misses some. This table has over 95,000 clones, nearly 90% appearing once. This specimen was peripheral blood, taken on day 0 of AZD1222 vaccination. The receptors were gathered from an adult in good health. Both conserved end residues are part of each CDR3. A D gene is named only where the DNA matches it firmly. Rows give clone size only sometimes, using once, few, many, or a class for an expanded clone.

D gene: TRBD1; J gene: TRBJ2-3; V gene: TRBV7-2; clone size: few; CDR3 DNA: TGTGCCAGCGGCGCCCCCGACAGGGCAACCCGGGATACGCAGTATTTT; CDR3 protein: CASGAPDRATRDTQYF
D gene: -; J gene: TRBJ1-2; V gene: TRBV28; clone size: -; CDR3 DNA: TGTGCCAGCAGTTTCTCTAATTGGGGGCAAGGGTATGGCTACACCTTC; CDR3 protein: CASSFSNWGQGYGYTF
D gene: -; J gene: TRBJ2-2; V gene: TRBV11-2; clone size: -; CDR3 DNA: TGTGCCAGCAGGGTCGGACGGAGTTCCGGGGAGCTGTTTTTT; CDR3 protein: CASRVGRSSGELFF
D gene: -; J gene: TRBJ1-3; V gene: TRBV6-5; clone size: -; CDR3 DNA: TGTGCCAGCAGGAGGCCCGAACCGGGAAACACCATATATTTT; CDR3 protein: CASRRPEPGNTIYF
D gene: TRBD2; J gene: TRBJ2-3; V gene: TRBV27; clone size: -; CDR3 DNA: TGTGCCAGCAGTTTATCCCTTCTAGCGGGGGGACTCCGAAACACAGATACGCAGTATTTT; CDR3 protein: CASSLSLLAGGLRNTDTQYF
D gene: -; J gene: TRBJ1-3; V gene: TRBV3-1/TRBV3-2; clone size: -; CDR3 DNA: TGTGCCAGCAGCCAGAGACAGGGAAACACCATATATTTT; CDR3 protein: CASSQRQGNTIYF
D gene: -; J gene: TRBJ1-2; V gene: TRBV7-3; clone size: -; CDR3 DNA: TGTGCCAGCAGCTTAACGGGAGGGGACTATGGCTACACCTTC; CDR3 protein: CASSLTGGDYGYTF
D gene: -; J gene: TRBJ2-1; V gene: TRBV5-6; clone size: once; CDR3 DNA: TGTGCCAGCAGCTTGACTGATAGCTCCTACAATGAGCAGTTCTTC; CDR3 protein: CASSLTDSSYNEQFF
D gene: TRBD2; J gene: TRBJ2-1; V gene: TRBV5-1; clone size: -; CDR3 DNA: TGTGCCAGCAGCTCTAGCGGGAGTGGTAATTACAATGAGCAGTTCTTC; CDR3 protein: CASSSSGSGNYNEQFF
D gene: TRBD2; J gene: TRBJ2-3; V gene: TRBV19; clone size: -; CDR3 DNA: TGTGCCAGTAGTATAGGGCTAGCGGGAGGCCCTAGCACAGATACGCAGTATTTT; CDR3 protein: CASSIGLAGGPSTDTQYF
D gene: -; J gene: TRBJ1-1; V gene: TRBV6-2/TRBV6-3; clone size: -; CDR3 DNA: TGTGCCAGCAGTTACGGGGGAACTGAAGCTTTCTTT; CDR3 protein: CASSYGGTEAFF
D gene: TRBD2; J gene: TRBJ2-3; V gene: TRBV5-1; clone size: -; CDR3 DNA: TGTGCCAGCAGCCCCCAGCGGGGTAACCGAGATACGCAGTATTTT; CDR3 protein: CASSPQRGNRDTQYF
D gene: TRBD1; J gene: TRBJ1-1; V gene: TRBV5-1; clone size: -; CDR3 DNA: TGCGCCAGCAGCCTGGCCCCGACAGGGGTGAACACTGAAGCTTTCTTT; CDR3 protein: CASSLAPTGVNTEAFF
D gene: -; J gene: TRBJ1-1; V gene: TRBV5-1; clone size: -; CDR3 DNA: TGCGCCAGCAGCCCGGGGGTTAACACTGAAGCTTTCTTT; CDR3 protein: CASSPGVNTEAFF
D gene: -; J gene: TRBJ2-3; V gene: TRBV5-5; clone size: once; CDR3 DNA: TGTGCCAGCAGCCTTAGCGGTTACGGGACAGATACGCAGTATTTT; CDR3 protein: CASSLSGYGTDTQYF
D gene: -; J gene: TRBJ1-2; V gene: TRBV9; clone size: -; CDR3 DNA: TGTGCCAGCACGCAGGGATCTAACCCCAGCTATGGCTACACCTTC; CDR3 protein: CASTQGSNPSYGYTF
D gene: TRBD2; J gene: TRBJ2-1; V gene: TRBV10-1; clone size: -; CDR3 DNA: TGCGCCCCCATGAGGGGACTAGCGGTTTACAATGAGCAGTTCTTC; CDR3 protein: CAPMRGLAVYNEQFF
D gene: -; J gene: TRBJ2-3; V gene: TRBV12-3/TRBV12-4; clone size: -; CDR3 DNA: TGTGCCAGCAGTTTCTCCTCGGTAGATACGCAGTATTTT; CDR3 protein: CASSFSSVDTQYF
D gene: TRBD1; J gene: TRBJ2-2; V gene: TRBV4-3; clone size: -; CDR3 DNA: TGCGCCAGCAGCCAAGCAGACAGGGGAGCGAACACCGGGGAGCTGTTTTTT; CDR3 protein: CASSQADRGANTGELFF
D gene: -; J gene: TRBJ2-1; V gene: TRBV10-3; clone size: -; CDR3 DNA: TGTGCCATCAGCCCGCTTGAACGGGAGAGGGGCAATGAGCAGTTCTTC; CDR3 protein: CAISPLERERGNEQFF
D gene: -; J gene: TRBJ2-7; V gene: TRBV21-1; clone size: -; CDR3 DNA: TGTGCCAGCAGCAAAGTAGGGCTAGCGGGGGGTAAAGATCAGCAGTACTTC; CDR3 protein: CASSKVGLAGGKDQQYF
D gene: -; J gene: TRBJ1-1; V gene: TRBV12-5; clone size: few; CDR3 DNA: TGTGCTAGTGTAGGGCCCTTTGGGAACACTGAAGCTTTCTTT; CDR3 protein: CASVGPFGNTEAFF
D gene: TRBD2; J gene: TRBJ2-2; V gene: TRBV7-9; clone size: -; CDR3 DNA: TGTGCCAGCAGCAGACTAGCGGCGAACACCGGGGAGCTGTTTTTT; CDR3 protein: CASSRLAANTGELFF
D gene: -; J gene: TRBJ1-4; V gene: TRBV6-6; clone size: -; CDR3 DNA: TGTGCCAGCCCCCTGGGGGCGCTAGAAGGTGAAAAACTGTTTTTT; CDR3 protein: CASPLGALEGEKLFF
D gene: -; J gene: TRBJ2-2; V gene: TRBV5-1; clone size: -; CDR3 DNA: TGTGCCAGCAGCTTGGACGGGAGACCCCCCACCGGGGAGCTGTTTTTT; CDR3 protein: CASSLDGRPPTGELFF
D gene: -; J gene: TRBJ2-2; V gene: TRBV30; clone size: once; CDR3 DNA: TGTGCCTGGAGACAGGGCGCTTGGGACGCCGGGGAGCTGTTTTTT; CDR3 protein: CAWRQGAWDAGELFF
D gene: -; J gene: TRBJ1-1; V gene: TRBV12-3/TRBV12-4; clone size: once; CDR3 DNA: TGTGCCAGCAGGGGACAACTGAACACTGAAGCTTTCTTT; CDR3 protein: CASRGQLNTEAFF
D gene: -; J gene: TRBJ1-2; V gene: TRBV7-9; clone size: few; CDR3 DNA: TGTGCCAGCAGCTTAGGGAACCACTATGGCTACACCTTC; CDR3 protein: CASSLGNHYGYTF
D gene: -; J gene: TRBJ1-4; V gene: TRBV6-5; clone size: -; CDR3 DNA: TGTGCCAGCGCCAAGGGCGCTAATGAAAAACTGTTTTTT; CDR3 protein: CASAKGANEKLFF
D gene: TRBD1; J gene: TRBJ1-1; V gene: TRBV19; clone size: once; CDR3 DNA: TGTGCCAGTAGTCCCCGGACAGGCGGGAACACTGAAGCTTTCTTT; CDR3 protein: CASSPRTGGNTEAFF
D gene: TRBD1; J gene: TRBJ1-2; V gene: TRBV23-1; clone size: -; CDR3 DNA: TGCGCCAGCAGTCAAAGCTCCCGGGACAGGATTAACTATGGCTACACCTTC; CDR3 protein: CASSQSSRDRINYGYTF